This paragraph covers one T cell receptor beta chain sequence. The antigen is unknown. This CDR3 has 15 amino acids. CDR1 and CDR2 from the germline V gene are SQVTM and ANQGSEA. Germline trimming cut 7 bases from V and 0 bases from J; bases unmatched to any gene: 12. These data are taken from a study of cytomegalovirus exposure and HLA in healthy donors. Whole-study findings and limits: Reported findings show TCR beta sequences accurately forecast HLA-A and HLA-B alleles in most subjects. Most CMV-associated TCR beta chains appeared HLA-restricted in a later analysis.

Both 60 Vbeta primers and 13 Jbeta primers went into the PCR. The assay was immunoSEQ multiplex PCR, and TCRdb's table has in-frame clones only and misses some. This table lists 150,000 to 200,000 clones. The rearrangement joins TRBV29-1 to TRBJ2-7, with 7 bases that match TRBD1. The specimen was PBMCs. This receptor was obtained from a man aged 25 to 40 in good health and CMV-seronegative. The CDR3 is CSGLHRGEASYEQYF. Here the CDR3 DNA reads TGCAGCGGGTTACACAGGGGCGAGGCCTCCTACGAGCAGTACTTC.